This T cell receptor (beta chain) is drawn from a study of blood T cell repertoires in COVID-19. As for the study in general: Sample material is recorded as cDNA or gDNA derived from T cells, B-cell-depleted T cells, or PBMCs.

Germline V gene data show CDR1 as LNHDA and CDR2 as SQIVND (reference sequence). The CDR3 is 14 residues long. V was cut by 10 bases and J by 5 bases, with 20 bases left in between. Source study methods: Reference gene primers were amplified, and this amplification served to estimate nucleated cell counts. Data came from immunoSEQ multiplex PCR; TCRdb stores just in-frame clones and leaves some out. V, J and clone size are those of that table, while D and trimming were read from the DNA. Here the sample spans roughly 77,000 clones, around 90% being singletons. The J gene is TRBJ1-2, the V gene TRBV19, with TRBD1 as a possible D gene (5 bases). Sequenced: peripheral blood. The receptor comes from a human donor in a cohort sampled during active COVID-19. CDR3 loop: CATREAGYGYGYTF. Written as DNA, the CDR3 is TGTGCCACCAGGGAGGCGGGTTACGGATATGGCTACACCTTC.